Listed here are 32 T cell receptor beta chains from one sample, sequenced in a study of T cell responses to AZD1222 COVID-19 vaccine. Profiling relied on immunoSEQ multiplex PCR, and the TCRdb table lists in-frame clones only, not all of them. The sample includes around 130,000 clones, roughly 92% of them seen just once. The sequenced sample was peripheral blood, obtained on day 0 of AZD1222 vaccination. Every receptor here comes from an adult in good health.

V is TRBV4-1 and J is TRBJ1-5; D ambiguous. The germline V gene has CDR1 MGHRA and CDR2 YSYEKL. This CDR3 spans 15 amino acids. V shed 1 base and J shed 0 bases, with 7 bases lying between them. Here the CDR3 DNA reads TGCGCCAGCAGCCAAGGTCCTCATAGCAATCAGCCCCAGCATTTT. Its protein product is CASSQGPHSNQPQHF.

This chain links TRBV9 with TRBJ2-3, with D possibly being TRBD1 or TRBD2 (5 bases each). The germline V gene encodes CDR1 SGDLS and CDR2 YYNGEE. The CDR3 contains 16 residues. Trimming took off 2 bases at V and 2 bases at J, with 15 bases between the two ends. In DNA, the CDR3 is TGTGCCAGCAGCGTTAGCACCGGGGCGCACACAGATACGCAGTATTTT. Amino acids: CASSVSTGAHTDTQYF.

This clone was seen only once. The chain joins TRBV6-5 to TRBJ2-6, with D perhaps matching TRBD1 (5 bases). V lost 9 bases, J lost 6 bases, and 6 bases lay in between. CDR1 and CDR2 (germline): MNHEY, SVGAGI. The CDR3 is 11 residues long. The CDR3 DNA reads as TGTGCCAGTGGGGCGGCCAACGTCCTGACTTTC. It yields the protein CASGAANVLTF.

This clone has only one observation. The CDR3 region has the DNA TGTGCCAGTAGTATCGGGCAACAGGGGTGGATGAACACTGAAGCTTTCTTT. Protein product: CASSIGQQGWMNTEAFF. The gene calls are TRBV19 and TRBJ1-1; 7 nucleotides line up with TRBD1. V trimming: 3 bases; J trimming: 0 bases; junction bases outside the gene matches: 10. The CDR3 has 17 residues. The germline V gene has CDR1 LNHDA and CDR2 SQIVND (reference sequence).

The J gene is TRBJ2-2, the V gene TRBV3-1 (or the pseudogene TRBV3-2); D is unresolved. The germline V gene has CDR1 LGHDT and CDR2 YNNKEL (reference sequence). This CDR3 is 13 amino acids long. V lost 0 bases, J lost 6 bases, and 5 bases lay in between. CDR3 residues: CASSQEYSGELFF. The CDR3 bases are TGTGCCAGCAGCCAAGAATACTCCGGGGAGCTGTTTTTT.

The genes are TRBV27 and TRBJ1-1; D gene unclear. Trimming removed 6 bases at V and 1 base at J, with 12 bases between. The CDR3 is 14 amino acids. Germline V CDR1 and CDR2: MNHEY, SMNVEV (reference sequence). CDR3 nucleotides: TGTGCCAGCAGCTCAGGACGGGAGAACACTGAAGCTTTCTTT. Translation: CASSSGRENTEAFF.

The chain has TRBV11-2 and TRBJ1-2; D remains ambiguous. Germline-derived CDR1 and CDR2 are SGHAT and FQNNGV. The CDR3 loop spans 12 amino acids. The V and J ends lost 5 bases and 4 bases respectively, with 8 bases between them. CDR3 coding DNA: TGTGCCAGCAGCCCCCTCCTCTATGGCTACACCTTC. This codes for CASSPLLYGYTF. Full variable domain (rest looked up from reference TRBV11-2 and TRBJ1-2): EAGVAQSPRYKIIEKRQSVAFWCNPISGHATLYWYQQILGQGPKLLIQFQNNGVVDDSQLPKDRFSAERLKGVDSTLKIQPAKLEDSAVYLCASSPLLYGYTFGSGTRLTVV.

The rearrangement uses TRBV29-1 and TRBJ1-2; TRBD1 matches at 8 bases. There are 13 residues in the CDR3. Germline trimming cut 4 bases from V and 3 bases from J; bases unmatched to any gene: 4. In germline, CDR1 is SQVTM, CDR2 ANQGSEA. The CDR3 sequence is CSVGTGKDYGYTF. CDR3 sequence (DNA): TGCAGCGTTGGGACAGGGAAGGACTATGGCTACACCTTC.

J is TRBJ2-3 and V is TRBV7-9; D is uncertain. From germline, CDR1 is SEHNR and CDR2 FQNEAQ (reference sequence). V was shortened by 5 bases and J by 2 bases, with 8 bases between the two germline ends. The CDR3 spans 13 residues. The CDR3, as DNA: TGTGCCAGCAGCGAGGCCGTCACAGATACGCAGTATTTT. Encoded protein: CASSEAVTDTQYF.

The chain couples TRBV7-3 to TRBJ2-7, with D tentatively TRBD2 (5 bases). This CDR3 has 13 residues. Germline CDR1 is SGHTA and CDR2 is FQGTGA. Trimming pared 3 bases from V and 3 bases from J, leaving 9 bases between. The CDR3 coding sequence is TGTGCCAGCAGCTTGACCCGGGACTACGAGCAGTACTTC. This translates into CASSLTRDYEQYF.

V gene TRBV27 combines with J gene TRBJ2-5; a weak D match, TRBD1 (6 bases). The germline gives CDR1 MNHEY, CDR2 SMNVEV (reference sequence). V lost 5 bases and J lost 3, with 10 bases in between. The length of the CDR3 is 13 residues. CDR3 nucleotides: TGTGCCAGCAGTATAGGGGGTGAAGAGACCCAGTACTTC. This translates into CASSIGGEETQYF.

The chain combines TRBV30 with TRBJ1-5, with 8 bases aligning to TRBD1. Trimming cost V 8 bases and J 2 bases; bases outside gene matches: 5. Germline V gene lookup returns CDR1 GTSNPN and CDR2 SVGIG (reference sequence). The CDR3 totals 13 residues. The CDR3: CATGQGGNQPQHF. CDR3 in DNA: TGTGCCACCGGACAGGGAGGCAATCAGCCCCAGCATTTT.

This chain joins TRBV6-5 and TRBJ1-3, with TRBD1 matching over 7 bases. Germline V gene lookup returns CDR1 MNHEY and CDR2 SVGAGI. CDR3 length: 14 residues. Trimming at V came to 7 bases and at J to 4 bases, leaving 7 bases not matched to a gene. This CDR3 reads CASISGGPGNTIYF. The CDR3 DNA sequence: TGTGCCAGCATTTCAGGGGGACCCGGAAACACCATATATTTT.

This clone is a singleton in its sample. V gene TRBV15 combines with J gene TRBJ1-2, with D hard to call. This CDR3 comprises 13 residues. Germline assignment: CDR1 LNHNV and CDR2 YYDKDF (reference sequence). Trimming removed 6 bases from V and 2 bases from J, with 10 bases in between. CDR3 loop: CATSSRINYGYTF. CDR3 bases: TGTGCCACCAGTAGCCGAATAAACTATGGCTACACCTTC.

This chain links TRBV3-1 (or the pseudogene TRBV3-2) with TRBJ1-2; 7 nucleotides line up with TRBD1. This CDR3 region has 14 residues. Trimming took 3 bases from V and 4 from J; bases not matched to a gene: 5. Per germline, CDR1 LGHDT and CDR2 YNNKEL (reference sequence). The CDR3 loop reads CASSHDREGYGYTF. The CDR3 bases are TGTGCCAGCAGCCACGACAGGGAGGGCTATGGCTACACCTTC.

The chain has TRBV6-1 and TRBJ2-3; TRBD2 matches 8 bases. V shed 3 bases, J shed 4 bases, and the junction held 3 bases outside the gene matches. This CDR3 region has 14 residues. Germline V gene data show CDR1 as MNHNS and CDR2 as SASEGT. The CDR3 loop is CASSEGGGSDTQYF. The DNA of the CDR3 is TGTGCCAGCAGTGAGGGCGGGGGGTCAGATACGCAGTATTTT.

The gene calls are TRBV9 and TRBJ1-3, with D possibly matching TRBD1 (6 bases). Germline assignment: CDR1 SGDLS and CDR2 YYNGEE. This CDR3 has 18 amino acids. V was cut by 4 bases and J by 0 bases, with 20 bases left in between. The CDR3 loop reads CASSPNPRGRSSGNTIYF. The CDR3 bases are TGTGCCAGCAGCCCCAACCCCAGGGGCAGATCCTCTGGAAACACCATATATTTT.

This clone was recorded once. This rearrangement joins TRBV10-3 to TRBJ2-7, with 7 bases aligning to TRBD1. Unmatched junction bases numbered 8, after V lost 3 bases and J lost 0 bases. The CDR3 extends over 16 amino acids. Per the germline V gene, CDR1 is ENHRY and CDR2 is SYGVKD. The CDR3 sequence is CAISDPRTGSSYEQYF. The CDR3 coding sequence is TGTGCCATCAGTGATCCTCGGACAGGTTCCTCCTACGAGCAGTACTTC.

CDR3 sequence: CASSFSPLGGLNTEAFF. DNA of the CDR3: TGTGCCAGCAGTTTCTCTCCGCTCGGGGGCCTCAACACTGAAGCTTTCTTT. V gene TRBV27 combines with J gene TRBJ1-1; perhaps TRBD1 as D (6 bases). Germline CDR1 MNHEY, CDR2 SMNVEV (reference sequence). This CDR3 is built from 17 residues. V lost 3 bases, J lost 2 bases, and 19 bases lay in between.

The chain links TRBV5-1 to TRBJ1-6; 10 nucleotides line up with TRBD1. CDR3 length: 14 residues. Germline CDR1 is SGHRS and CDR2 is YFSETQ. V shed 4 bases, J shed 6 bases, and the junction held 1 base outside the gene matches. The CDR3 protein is CASSRDRGNSPLHF. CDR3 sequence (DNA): TGCGCCAGCAGCCGGGACAGGGGTAATTCACCCCTCCACTTT.

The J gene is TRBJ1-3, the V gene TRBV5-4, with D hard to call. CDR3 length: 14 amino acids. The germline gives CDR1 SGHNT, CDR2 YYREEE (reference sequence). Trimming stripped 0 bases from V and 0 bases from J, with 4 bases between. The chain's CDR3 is CASSLASSGNTIYF. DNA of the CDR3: TGTGCCAGCAGCTTGGCTAGCTCTGGAAACACCATATATTTT.

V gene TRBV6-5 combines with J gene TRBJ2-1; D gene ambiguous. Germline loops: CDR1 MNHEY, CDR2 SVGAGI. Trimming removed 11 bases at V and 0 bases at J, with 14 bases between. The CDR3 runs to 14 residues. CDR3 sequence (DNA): TGTGCCGGCCCTGATTTTAGCTCCTACAATGAGCAGTTCTTC. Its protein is CAGPDFSSYNEQFF.

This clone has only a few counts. This CDR3 reads CASSPGRDQPQHF. CDR3 DNA sequence: TGTGCCAGCTCACCCGGGAGGGACCAGCCCCAGCATTTT. The genes are TRBV18 and TRBJ1-5; D is possibly TRBD1 (5 bases). The CDR3 sequence is 13 residues long. The V end lost 3 bases, the J end lost 7 bases, and 10 bases lay between the germline ends. Germline CDR1 and CDR2: KGHSH and LQKENI.

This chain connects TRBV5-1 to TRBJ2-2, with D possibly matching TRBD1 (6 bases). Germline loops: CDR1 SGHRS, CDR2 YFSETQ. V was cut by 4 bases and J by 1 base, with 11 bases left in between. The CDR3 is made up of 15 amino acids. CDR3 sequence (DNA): TGCGCCAGCAGCACGATGACAGGGAACACCGGGGAGCTGTTTTTT. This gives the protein CASSTMTGNTGELFF.

CDR3 in DNA: TGTGCCAGCTCATCGTCTCCGGGACTCGCTATCTACGAGCAGTACTTC. Translated, it gives CASSSSPGLAIYEQYF. The chain links TRBV18 to TRBJ2-7; D perhaps matches TRBD2 (6 bases). The CDR3 runs to 16 residues. CDR1 KGHSH and CDR2 LQKENI come from the germline V gene. Trimming shortened V by 5 bases and J by 3 bases, and 20 bases separated the two germline ends.

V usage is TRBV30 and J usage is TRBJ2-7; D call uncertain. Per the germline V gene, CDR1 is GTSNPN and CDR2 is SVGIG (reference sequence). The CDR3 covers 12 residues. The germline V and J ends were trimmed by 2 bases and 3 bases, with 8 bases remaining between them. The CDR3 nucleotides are TGTGCCTGGAGTCGACCGGGCTACGAGCAGTACTTC. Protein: CAWSRPGYEQYF.

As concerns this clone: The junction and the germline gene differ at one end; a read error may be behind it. CDR3 amino acids: CASSQEWLGTRIF. CDR3 nucleotide sequence: TGTGCCAGCAGCCAAGAATGGCTAGGGACTCGAATATTT. The J gene is TRBJ1-3, the V gene TRBV14, with D perhaps matching TRBD1 (5 bases). The CDR3 is 13 residues long. Germline loops: CDR1 SGHDN, CDR2 FVKESK. The full variable domain, in which reference TRBV14 and TRBJ1-3 provide the parts outside the CDR3, is EAGVTQFPSHSVIEKGQTVTLRCDPISGHDNLYWYRRVMGKEIKFLLHFVKESKQDESGMPNNRFLAERTGGTYSTLKVQPAELEDSGVYFCASSQEWLGTRIFGEGSWLTVV.

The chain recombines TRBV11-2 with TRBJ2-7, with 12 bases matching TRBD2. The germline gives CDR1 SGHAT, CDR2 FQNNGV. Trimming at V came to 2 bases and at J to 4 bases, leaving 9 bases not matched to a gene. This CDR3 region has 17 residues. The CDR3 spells CASSLYQRTSGEYEQYF. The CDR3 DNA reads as TGTGCCAGCAGCTTATATCAGCGGACTAGCGGGGAATACGAGCAGTACTTC.

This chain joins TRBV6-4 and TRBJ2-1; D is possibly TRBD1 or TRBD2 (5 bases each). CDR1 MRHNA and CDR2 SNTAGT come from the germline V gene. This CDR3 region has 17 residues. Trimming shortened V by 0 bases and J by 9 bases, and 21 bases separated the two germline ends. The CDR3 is CASSDSTRDLQWGEQFF. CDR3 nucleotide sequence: TGTGCCAGCAGTGACTCGACCCGGGACCTCCAGTGGGGTGAGCAGTTCTTC.

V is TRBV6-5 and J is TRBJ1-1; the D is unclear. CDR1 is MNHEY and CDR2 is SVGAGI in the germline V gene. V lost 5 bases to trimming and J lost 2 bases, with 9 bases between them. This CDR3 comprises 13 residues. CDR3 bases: TGTGCCAGCAGTCATAGGTTCAACACTGAAGCTTTCTTT. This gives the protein CASSHRFNTEAFF.

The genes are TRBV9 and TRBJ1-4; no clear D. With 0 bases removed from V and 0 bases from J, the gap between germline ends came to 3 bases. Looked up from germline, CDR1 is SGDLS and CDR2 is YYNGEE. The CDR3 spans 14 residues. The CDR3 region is CASSVAPTNEKLFF. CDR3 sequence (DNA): TGTGCCAGCAGCGTAGCCCCAACTAATGAAAAACTGTTTTTT.

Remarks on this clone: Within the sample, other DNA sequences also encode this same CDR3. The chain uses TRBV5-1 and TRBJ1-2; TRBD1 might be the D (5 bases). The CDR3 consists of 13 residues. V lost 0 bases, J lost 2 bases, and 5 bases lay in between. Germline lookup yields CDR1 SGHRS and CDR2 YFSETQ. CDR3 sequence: CASSLGGNYGYTF. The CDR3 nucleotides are TGCGCCAGCAGCTTGGGGGGGAACTATGGCTACACCTTC. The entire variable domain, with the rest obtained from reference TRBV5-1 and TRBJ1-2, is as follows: KAGVTQTPRYLIKTRGQQVTLSCSPISGHRSVSWYQQTPGQGLQFLFEYFSETQRNKGNFPGRFSGRQFSNSRSEMNVSTLELGDSALYLCASSLGGNYGYTFGSGTRLTVV.